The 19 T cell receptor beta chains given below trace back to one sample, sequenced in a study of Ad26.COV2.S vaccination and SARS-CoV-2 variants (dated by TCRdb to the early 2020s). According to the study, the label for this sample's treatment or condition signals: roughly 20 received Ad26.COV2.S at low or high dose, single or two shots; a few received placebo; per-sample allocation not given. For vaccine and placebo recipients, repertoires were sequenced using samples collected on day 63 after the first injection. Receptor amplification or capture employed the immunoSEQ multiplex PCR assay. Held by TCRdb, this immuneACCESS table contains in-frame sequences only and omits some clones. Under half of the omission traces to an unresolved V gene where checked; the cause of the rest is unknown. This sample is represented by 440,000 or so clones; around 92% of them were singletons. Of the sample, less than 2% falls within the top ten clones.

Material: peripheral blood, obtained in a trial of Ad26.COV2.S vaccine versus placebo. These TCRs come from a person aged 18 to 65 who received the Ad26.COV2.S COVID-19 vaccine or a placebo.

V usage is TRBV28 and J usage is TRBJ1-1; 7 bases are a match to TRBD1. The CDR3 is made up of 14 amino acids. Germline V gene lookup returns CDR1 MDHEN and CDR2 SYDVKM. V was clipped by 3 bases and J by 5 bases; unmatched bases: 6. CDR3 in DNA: TGTGCCAGCAGTTTCTTGGACAGGATTACTGAAGCTTTCTTT. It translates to CASSFLDRITEAFF.

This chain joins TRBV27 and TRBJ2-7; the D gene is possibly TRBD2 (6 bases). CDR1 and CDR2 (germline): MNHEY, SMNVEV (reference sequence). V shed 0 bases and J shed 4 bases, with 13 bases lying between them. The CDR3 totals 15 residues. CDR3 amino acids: CASSLSGIADYEQYF. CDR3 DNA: TGTGCCAGCAGTTTATCGGGGATAGCGGATTACGAGCAGTACTTC.

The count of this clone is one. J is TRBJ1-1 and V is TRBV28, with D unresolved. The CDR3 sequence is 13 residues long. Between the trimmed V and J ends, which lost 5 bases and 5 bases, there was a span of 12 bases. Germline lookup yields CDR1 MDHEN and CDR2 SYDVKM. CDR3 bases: TGTGCCAGCAGTAGAAGTGGGGTGACTGAAGCTTTCTTT. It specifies CASSRSGVTEAFF.

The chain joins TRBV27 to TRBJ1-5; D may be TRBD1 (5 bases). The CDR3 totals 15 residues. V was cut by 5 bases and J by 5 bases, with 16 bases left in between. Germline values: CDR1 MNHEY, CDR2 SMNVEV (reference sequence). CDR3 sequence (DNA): TGTGCCAGCAGTCCCCTCTGGGGGTCCTATCAGCCCCAGCATTTT. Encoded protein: CASSPLWGSYQPQHF.

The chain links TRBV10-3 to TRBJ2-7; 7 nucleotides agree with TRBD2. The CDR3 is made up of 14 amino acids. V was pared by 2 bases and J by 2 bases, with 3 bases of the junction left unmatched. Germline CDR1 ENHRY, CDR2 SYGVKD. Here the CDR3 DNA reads TGTGCCATCAGTGAGCGGGGGGTCCCCTACGAGCAGTACTTC. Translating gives CAISERGVPYEQYF.

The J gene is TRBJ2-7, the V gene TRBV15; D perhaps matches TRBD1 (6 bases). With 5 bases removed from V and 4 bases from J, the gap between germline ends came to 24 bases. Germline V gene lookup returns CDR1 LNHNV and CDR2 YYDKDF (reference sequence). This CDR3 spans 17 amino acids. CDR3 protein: CATSPQPGDRSVYEQYF. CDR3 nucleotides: TGTGCCACCAGCCCGCAGCCAGGAGACAGGTCCGTATACGAGCAGTACTTC.

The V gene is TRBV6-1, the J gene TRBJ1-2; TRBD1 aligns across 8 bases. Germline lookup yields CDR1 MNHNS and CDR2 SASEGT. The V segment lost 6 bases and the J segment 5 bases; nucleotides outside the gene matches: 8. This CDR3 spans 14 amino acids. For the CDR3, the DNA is TGTGCCAGCAGGGAAACAGGGGGGGGATATGGCTACACCTTC. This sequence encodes CASRETGGGYGYTF.

CDR3 protein: CAWSALRAGEQYF. The CDR3 nucleotides read TGTGCCTGGAGTGCCCTGCGGGCCGGCGAGCAGTACTTC. This sequence joins TRBV30 and TRBJ2-7, with D tentatively TRBD2 (5 bases). V lost 1 base to trimming and J lost 6 bases, with 13 bases between them. Per germline, CDR1 GTSNPN and CDR2 SVGIG (reference sequence). The CDR3 extends over 13 amino acids.

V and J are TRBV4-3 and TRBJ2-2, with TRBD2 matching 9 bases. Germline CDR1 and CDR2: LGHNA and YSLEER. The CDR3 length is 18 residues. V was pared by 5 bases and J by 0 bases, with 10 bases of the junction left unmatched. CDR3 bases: TGCGCCAGCAGCACAAGTGCTAGCGGGGCTGCGAACACCGGGGAGCTGTTTTTT. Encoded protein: CASSTSASGAANTGELFF.

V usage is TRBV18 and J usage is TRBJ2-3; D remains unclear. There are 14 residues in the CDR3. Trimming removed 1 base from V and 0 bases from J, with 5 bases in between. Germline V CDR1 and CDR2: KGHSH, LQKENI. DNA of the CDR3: TGTGCCAGCTCACCACTGGGAAGCACAGATACGCAGTATTTT. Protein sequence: CASSPLGSTDTQYF.

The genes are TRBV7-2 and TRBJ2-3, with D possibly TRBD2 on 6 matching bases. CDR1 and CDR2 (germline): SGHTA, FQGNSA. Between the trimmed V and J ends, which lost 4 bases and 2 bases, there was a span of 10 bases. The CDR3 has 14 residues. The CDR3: CASSSTRDTDTQYF. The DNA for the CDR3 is TGTGCCAGCAGCTCGACTAGAGACACAGATACGCAGTATTTT.

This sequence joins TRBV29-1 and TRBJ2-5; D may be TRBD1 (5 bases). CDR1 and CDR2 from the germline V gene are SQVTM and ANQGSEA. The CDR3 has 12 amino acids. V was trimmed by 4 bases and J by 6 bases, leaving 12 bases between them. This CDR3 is CSVAGASKTQYF. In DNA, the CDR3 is TGCAGCGTTGCTGGGGCATCGAAGACCCAGTACTTC.

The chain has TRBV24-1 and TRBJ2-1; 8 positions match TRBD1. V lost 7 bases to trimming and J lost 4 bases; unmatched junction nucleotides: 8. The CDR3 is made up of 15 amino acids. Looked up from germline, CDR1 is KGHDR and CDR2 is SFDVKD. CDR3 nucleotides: TGTGCCACCAGCTCGACAGGGGCGCCGTACAATGAGCAGTTCTTC. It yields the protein CATSSTGAPYNEQFF.

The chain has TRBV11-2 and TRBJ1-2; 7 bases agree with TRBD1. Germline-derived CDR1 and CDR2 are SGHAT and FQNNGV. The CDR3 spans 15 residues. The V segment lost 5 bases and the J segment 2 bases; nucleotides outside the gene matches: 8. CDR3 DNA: TGTGCCAGCAGCCTCATTCAGGGGGGCAACTATGGCTACACCTTC. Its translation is CASSLIQGGNYGYTF.

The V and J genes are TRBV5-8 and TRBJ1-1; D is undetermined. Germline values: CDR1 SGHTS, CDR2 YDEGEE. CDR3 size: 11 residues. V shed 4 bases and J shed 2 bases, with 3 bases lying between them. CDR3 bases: TGTGCCAGCAGCCGAAACACTGAAGCTTTCTTT. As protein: CASSRNTEAFF.

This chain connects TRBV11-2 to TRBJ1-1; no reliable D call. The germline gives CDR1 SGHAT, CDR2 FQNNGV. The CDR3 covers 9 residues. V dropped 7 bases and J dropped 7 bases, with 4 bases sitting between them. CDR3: CASTGEAFF. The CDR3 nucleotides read TGTGCCAGCACGGGTGAAGCTTTCTTT.

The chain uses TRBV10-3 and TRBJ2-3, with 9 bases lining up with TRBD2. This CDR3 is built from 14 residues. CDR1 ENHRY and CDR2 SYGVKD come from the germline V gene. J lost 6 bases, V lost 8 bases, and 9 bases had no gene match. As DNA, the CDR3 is TGTGCCATCTCCGGCGGGGGGGCCGCGGATACGCAGTATTTT. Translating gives CAISGGGAADTQYF.

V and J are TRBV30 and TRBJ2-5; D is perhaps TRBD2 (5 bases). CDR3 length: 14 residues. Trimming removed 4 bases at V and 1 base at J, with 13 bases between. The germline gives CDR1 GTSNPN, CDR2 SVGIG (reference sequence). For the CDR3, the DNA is TGTGCCTGGACCCCCGACGGACTCCAAGAGACCCAGTACTTC. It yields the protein CAWTPDGLQETQYF.

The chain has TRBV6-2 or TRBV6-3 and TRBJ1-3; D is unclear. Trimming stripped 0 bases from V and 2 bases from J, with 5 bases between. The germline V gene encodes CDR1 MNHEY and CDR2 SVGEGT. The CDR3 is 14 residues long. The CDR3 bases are TGTGCCAGCAGTTACTCGGAGACTGGAAACACCATATATTTT. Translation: CASSYSETGNTIYF.